Listed here are 2 T cell receptor beta chains from one sample, sequenced in a study of shared clonotypes between healthy human individuals. The data were produced by immunoSEQ multiplex PCR, yet TCRdb's version contains in-frame clones alone and is incomplete. The sample holds 450,000 to 700,000 clones; just under 97% are singletons and the top ten take about 0.11%. The naive CD8 subset, CD45RO-negative cells positively selected for CCR7, excluded terminally differentiated effector memory CD45RA+ cells. The sequenced sample was naive CD8+ T cells sorted from blood. These receptors all come from a young woman in good health.

As regards this clone: This sample also contains other DNA sequences that code for the same CDR3. V and J are TRBV4-1 and TRBJ2-7; 7 bases agree with TRBD2. The CDR3 sequence is 15 residues long. V lost 0 bases and J lost 0; bases outside the gene matches: 2. Germline lookup yields CDR1 MGHRA and CDR2 YSYEKL. The CDR3 is CASSQDRGSSYEQYF. The DNA of the CDR3 is TGCGCCAGCAGCCAAGATCGCGGGAGCTCCTACGAGCAGTACTTC.

V is TRBV28 and J is TRBJ1-5, with D possibly being TRBD1 (6 bases). The CDR3 has 14 residues. Per germline, CDR1 MDHEN and CDR2 SYDVKM. Trimming took off 3 bases at V and 4 bases at J, with 10 bases between the two ends. CDR3 DNA sequence: TGTGCCAGCAGTTTGAACCAGGGGAATCAGCCCCAGCATTTT. It is translated as CASSLNQGNQPQHF.